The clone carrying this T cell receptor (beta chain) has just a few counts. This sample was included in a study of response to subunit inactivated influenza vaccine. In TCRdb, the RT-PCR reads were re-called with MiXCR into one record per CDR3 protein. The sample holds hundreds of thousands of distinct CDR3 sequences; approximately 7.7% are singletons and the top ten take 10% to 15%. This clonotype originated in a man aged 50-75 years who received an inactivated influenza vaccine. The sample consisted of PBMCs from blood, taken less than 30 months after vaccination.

The CDR3 bases are TGTGCCAGCAGCCAAGATGGAGGGGACGATGAGACCCAGTACTTC. Its protein product is CASSQDGGDDETQYF. This chain uses TRBV4-2 with TRBJ2-5, with D perhaps matching TRBD2 (6 bases). Per the germline V gene, CDR1 is LGHNA and CDR2 is YNFKEQ. CDR3 length: 15 residues. V lost 0 bases and J lost 5, with 13 bases in between.